What follows is one TCR beta chain and its context. As yet, its antigen is unknown. Germline and junction disagree at one end, which may indicate a read error. The data derive from a study of cytomegalovirus exposure and HLA in healthy donors. Overall study results and limits: Trimming of TCR beta V- and J-genes showed a link, identified in a later analysis, to a missense DCLRE1C variant.

Primers included in the PCR were 60 Vbeta and 13 Jbeta primers. Assay: immunoSEQ multiplex PCR; the TCRdb copy retains only in-frame clones and omits some. The table lists about 140,000 clones, approximately 80% of them singletons. This TCR was sampled from a man over 45 in good health and CMV-seronegative. The sample taken for sequencing was PBMCs.

The CDR3 nucleotides read TGTTCCAGCAGCTCCCGGGGGACGGTTGAAGCTTTCTTT. This sequence encodes CSSSSRGTVEAFF. J is TRBJ1-1 and V is TRBV7-9; D possibly corresponds to TRBD1 (5 bases). Germline CDR1 SEHNR, CDR2 FQNEAQ (reference sequence). The CDR3 loop spans 13 amino acids.